This entry features one TCR beta chain sequence. The genomic DNA of each subset was split evenly across several immunoSEQ plates. Measured with immunoSEQ multiplex PCR; TCRdb has only the in-frame clones, and not every one. Of hundreds of thousands of clones in the sample, 97% were seen once. The data were obtained in a study of shared clonotypes between healthy human individuals. Turning to the study itself: Contributing individuals were a couple of females and three males aged 18 to 49.

V was clipped by 7 bases and J by 1 base, with 10 bases between them. The CDR3 extends over 13 amino acids. Germline CDR1 reads SEHNR; CDR2 reads FQNEAQ (reference sequence). The chain carries TRBV7-9 and TRBJ1-1, with TRBD1 as a possible D gene (6 bases). The TCR originated in a woman between 25 and 40 years old in good health. Sequenced input: naive CD4+ T cells sorted from blood. Documented subset: CD45RA+ positively selected. CDR3 residues: CASTKTGNTEAFF. The CDR3 DNA sequence: TGTGCCAGCACCAAGACAGGGAACACTGAAGCTTTCTTT.